The clone carrying this T cell receptor beta chain was picked up a small number of times. Its antigen is currently unknown. In every sequencing run, more than 170 million TCR-beta sequences were generated from 15-18 subjects. TCRdb analysed the 5' RACE reads with MiXCR anew, one entry per CDR3 protein. The data show about 48,000 distinct CDR3 sequences, 5.8% seen once. This record comes from a study of neurological immune-mediated disorders. Findings and limits, study-wide: No CDR3 amino acid sequences were shared by expanded clones across subjects, suggesting private repertoires in all groups.

Trimming removed 4 bases from V and 3 bases from J; junction bases left unmatched: 7. Germline V gene data show CDR1 as SGHRS and CDR2 as YFSETQ. The CDR3 runs 16 residues. The sequencing sample was made of CD4+ T cells from blood. The receptor was derived from a woman aged 18-30 years with multiple sclerosis. The chain is built from TRBV5-1 and TRBJ1-1, with 12 bases matching TRBD1. CDR3 residues: CASSGGTGGAYTEAFF. CDR3 nucleotide sequence: TGCGCCAGCAGCGGTGGGACAGGGGGCGCGTACACTGAAGCTTTCTTT.